Listed below are T cell receptor beta chains from one sample, sequenced in a study of blood T cell repertoires in COVID-19. Profiled with immunoSEQ multiplex PCR; TCRdb holds only in-frame clones, not every one. The repertoire holds some 270,000 clones, around 91% seen once, with about 2% in the top ten. The sequencing sample was made of peripheral blood. These receptors were collected from a woman aged 60 to 75 with COVID-19, enrolled during active disease. The CDR3 runs from the conserved cysteine through the conserved F or W. Fields, in order: D gene, clone size, V gene, CDR3 length, J gene, CDR3 DNA, CDR3 protein. D genes are given only for firm matches. Where a row states a size, it is once, few, many or the class of an expanded clone; other rows omit it.

>NA|NA|TRBV5-4|12|TRBJ2-1
TGTGCCAGCAGCTACTTATACAATGAGCAGTTCTTC
CASSYLYNEQFF
>TRBD2|NA|TRBV11-3|15|TRBJ2-3
TGTGCCAGCAGCTTACGTAGCGGGGGCACAGATACGCAGTATTTT
CASSLRSGGTDTQYF
>NA|NA|TRBV25-1|12|TRBJ1-6
TGTGCCAGCCCCCTCGGGGAGTCACCCCTCCACTTT
CASPLGESPLHF
>NA|NA|TRBV21-1|20|TRBJ1-2
TGTGCCAGCAGCAAAGGTCGGACAGGGACCCCCCTCCCTCTCGGCTATGGCTACACCTTC
CASSKGRTGTPLPLGYGYTF
>NA|NA|TRBV24-1|14|TRBJ1-2
TGTGCCACCAGTCCCGGTTCCACTAACTATGGCTACACCTTC
CATSPGSTNYGYTF
>TRBD2|NA|TRBV10-1|18|TRBJ2-1
TGCGCCAGCAGCCAGGGACTAGCGGGGGGGCTATCCTACAATGAGCAGTTCTTC
CASSQGLAGGLSYNEQFF
>TRBD1|NA|TRBV30|15|TRBJ1-5
TGTGCCTGGAGTGAGGGGACAGGGAGCAATCAGCCCCAGCATTTT
CAWSEGTGSNQPQHF
>TRBD1|NA|TRBV4-2|14|TRBJ1-1
TGTGCCAGCAGCCAAGATAGGACAGGCACTGAAGCTTTCTTT
CASSQDRTGTEAFF
>NA|NA|TRBV9|15|TRBJ2-5
TGTGCCAGCAGCGCCAGGTGGGGGGTCGGCGAGACCCAGTACTTC
CASSARWGVGETQYF
>TRBD1|NA|TRBV7-3|13|TRBJ1-1
TGTGCCAGCAGCCCCACAGGGGACACTGAAGCTTTCTTT
CASSPTGDTEAFF
>TRBD1|few|TRBV18|14|TRBJ1-2
TGTGCCAGCTCCCCAAGGGGGCAGGTATATGGCTACACCTTC
CASSPRGQVYGYTF
>NA|NA|TRBV7-2|15|TRBJ2-2
TGTGCCAGCAGCTCCCTCGGGATGAACACCGGGGAGCTGTTTTTT
CASSSLGMNTGELFF
>NA|NA|TRBV2|15|TRBJ1-1
TGTGCCAGCCGGGGGTGGGACCGAATGAACACTGAAGCTTTCTTT
CASRGWDRMNTEAFF
>NA|few|TRBV27|14|TRBJ1-4
TGTGCCAGCAGTCCGGACACAAACTATGAAAAACTGTTTTTT
CASSPDTNYEKLFF
>TRBD1|NA|TRBV7-9|14|TRBJ1-2
TGTGCCAGCAGCACGGACAGGGTGATGCGTGGCTACACCTTC
CASSTDRVMRGYTF
>NA|NA|TRBV19|15|TRBJ1-1
TGTGCCAGTAGTATGGGGGGGAACAGGGCTGTAACGGCTTTCTTT
CASSMGGNRAVTAFF
>NA|once|TRBV19|14|TRBJ1-1
TGTGCCAGTAGTACCCGGGGAAGGAACACTGAAGCTTTCTTT
CASSTRGRNTEAFF
>NA|few|TRBV25-1|14|TRBJ1-1
TGTGCCAGCAGTGAAGGCCAGATGAACACTGAAGCTTTCTTT
CASSEGQMNTEAFF
>NA|NA|TRBV27|17|TRBJ2-7
TGTGCCAGCAGTCCCCAGGGGGGCAGTTGGGGATCCTACGAGCAGTACTTC
CASSPQGGSWGSYEQYF
>TRBD2|NA|TRBV11-2|17|TRBJ2-1
TGTGCCAGCAGCCCACCCCCAGCGGGGGCTAGGTACAATGAGCAGTTCTTC
CASSPPPAGARYNEQFF
>TRBD2|NA|TRBV6-2/TRBV6-3|15|TRBJ2-5
TGTGCCAGCAGCTTGCTAGCGGGGAGCAAGAGAACCCAGTACTTC
CASSLLAGSKRTQYF
>NA|NA|TRBV12-3/TRBV12-4|12|TRBJ2-7
TGTGCCAGCAGGTTCGGTGCCTACGAGCAGTACTTC
CASRFGAYEQYF
>TRBD2|NA|TRBV9|16|TRBJ2-5
TGTGCCAGCAGCCACGGGGCGGGGGGGGCCCCTGAGACCCAGTACTTC
CASSHGAGGAPETQYF
>TRBD2|once|TRBV6-2/TRBV6-3|18|TRBJ2-1
TGTGCCAGCAGTTACCGATCAGGACTAGCGGGGGGTGGTGATGAGCAGTTCTTC
CASSYRSGLAGGGDEQFF
>TRBD2|NA|TRBV4-3|13|TRBJ2-7
TGCGCCAGCAGCCAAGATTCGGGGGGCGAGCAGTACTTC
CASSQDSGGEQYF
>NA|NA|TRBV27|14|TRBJ1-2
TGTGCCAGCAGTTTATGGGCAGGATCCGTGGGCTACACCTTC
CASSLWAGSVGYTF
>NA|NA|TRBV20-1|12|TRBJ2-3
TGCAGTGCTAGTCTACCTCCAGATACGCAGTATTTT
CSASLPPDTQYF
>NA|NA|TRBV7-3|14|TRBJ2-1
TGTGCCAGCAGCTTGGCTCGCCACCACAATGAGCAGTTCTTC
CASSLARHHNEQFF